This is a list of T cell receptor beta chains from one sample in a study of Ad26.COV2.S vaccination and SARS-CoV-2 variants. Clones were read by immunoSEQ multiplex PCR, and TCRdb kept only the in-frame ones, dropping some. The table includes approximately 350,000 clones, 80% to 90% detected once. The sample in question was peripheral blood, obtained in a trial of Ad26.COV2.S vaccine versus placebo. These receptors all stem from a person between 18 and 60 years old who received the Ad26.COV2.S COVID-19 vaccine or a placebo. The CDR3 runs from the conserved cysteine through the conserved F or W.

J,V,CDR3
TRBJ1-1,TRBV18,CASSLSTRDTEAFF
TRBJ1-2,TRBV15,CATSSGAGPYGYTF
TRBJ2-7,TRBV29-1,CSVEAGTGGDEQYF
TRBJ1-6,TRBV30,CAWNEGGNSPLHF
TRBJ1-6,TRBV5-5,CASSMEPKAGGPLHF
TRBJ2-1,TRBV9,CASSVMGLAGYNEQFF
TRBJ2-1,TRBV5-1,CASSLPPGTSGFSSYNEQFF
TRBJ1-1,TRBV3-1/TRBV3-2,CASSQGVGGTEAFF
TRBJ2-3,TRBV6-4,CASSDSGQGGADTQYF
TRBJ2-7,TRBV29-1,CSVAGGAYEQYF
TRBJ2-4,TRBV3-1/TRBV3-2,CASSRYLEAKNIQYF
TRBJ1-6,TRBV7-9,CASSSPGRSVYNSPLHF
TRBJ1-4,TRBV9,CASSVAGGLNEKLFF
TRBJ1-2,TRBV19,CASLNTGGYYGYTF
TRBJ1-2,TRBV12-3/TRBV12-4,CASSFPNDYGYTF
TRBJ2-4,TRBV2,CASGDESIQYF
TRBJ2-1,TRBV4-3,CASSQDRGGRLVF
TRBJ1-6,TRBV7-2,CASSSQGRLNSPLHF
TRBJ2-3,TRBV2,CASRVGSGTDTQYF
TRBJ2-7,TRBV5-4,CASSLGAYEQYF
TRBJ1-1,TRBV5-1,CASSFMGQGSNTEAFF
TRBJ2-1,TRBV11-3,CASSLVLLSSGKGEQFF
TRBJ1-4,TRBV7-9,CASSLGAGRGEKLFF